This entry lists 11 T cell receptor beta chains sequenced from one sample in a study of blood T cell repertoires in COVID-19. The assay was immunoSEQ multiplex PCR, and TCRdb's table has in-frame clones only and misses some. The sample shows 200,000 to 300,000 clones, 88% of them seen only once. The sequenced sample consisted of peripheral blood. These receptors were taken from a human donor in a cohort sampled during active COVID-19.

The genes are TRBV28 and TRBJ1-2; TRBD1 might be the D (6 bases). CDR3 length: 18 amino acids. Looked up from germline, CDR1 is MDHEN and CDR2 is SYDVKM. Between the trimmed V and J ends, which lost 2 bases and 4 bases, there was a span of 23 bases. This chain's CDR3 is CASSLGTNANRVGYGYTF. The CDR3 DNA reads as TGTGCCAGCAGTTTAGGAACAAACGCAAACAGGGTCGGCTATGGCTACACCTTC.

This rearrangement joins TRBV19 to TRBJ1-1; D unclear. Trimming left V 1 base short and J 5 bases short, with 14 bases between. CDR1 and CDR2 (germline): LNHDA, SQIVND (reference sequence). The CDR3 sequence is 15 residues long. In DNA, the CDR3 is TGTGCCAGTAGTATAGCCCCGAGCGGTGGGACTGAAGCTTTCTTT. The encoded protein is CASSIAPSGGTEAFF. Combining the CDR3 with reference TRBV19 and TRBJ1-1 gives the whole variable domain DGGITQSPKYLFRKEGQNVTLSCEQNLNHDAMYWYRQDPGQGLRLIYYSQIVNDFQKGDIAEGYSVSREKKESFPLTVTSAQKNPTAFYLCASSIAPSGGTEAFFGQGTRLTVV.

The J gene is TRBJ1-6, the V gene TRBV19; 8 nucleotides align to TRBD1. The V segment lost 7 bases and the J segment 7 bases; nucleotides outside the gene matches: 9. There are 15 residues in the CDR3. Germline-derived CDR1 and CDR2 are LNHDA and SQIVND (reference sequence). In DNA, the CDR3 is TGTGCCAGTACCTATACCACAGGGGGAAATTCACCCCTCCACTTT. As protein: CASTYTTGGNSPLHF. The full variable domain, rest sourced from reference TRBV19 and TRBJ1-6, is DGGITQSPKYLFRKEGQNVTLSCEQNLNHDAMYWYRQDPGQGLRLIYYSQIVNDFQKGDIAEGYSVSREKKESFPLTVTSAQKNPTAFYLCASTYTTGGNSPLHFGNGTRLTVT.

The chain couples TRBV3-1 (or the pseudogene TRBV3-2) to TRBJ1-5; D is undetermined. The CDR3 consists of 17 residues. V was pared by 0 bases and J by 0 bases, with 12 bases between. The V gene's germline CDR1 is LGHDT and CDR2 YNNKEL (reference sequence). The CDR3 region is CASSQECQAGSNQPQHF. DNA for the CDR3: TGTGCCAGCAGCCAAGAATGCCAGGCGGGTAGCAATCAGCCCCAGCATTTT.

This chain connects TRBV2 to TRBJ1-2; weak D call: TRBD1 (5 bases). V shed 6 bases and J shed 3 bases, with 11 bases lying between them. CDR3 length: 13 amino acids. Germline V gives CDR1 SNHLY, CDR2 FYNNEI. The CDR3 spells CASSLDRDYGYTF. CDR3 nucleotide sequence: TGTGCCAGCAGCCTCGACAGAGACTATGGCTACACCTTC.

The rearrangement links TRBV10-3 to TRBJ1-4, with 9 bases that match TRBD1. CDR1 and CDR2 (germline): ENHRY, SYGVKD. The CDR3 has 18 amino acids. V was pared by 4 bases and J by 0 bases, with 9 bases of the junction left unmatched. The CDR3, as DNA: TGTGCCATCAGTGGGGACAGGGTTGGTAAAGCAACTAATGAAAAACTGTTTTTT. Translation: CAISGDRVGKATNEKLFF.

With respect to this clone: The junction does not match germline at one end; this may be a read error. This chain joins TRBV29-1 and TRBJ1-2, with TRBD1 matching 8 bases. Germline V gene lookup returns CDR1 SQVTM and CDR2 ANQGSEA. CDR3 length equals 15 residues. In nucleotides, the CDR3 is TGCAGCGTAGAAGGGGACAGGAACTCTAACTATGGCTACACCTTC. Protein: CSVEGDRNSNYGYTF.

This chain connects TRBV29-1 to TRBJ2-3, with TRBD2 identical over 10 bases. V shed 6 bases, J shed 3 bases, and the junction held 9 bases outside the gene matches. The CDR3 length is 15 residues. Germline CDR1 reads SQVTM; CDR2 reads ANQGSEA. CDR3: CSVAPSGGVTDTQYF. The CDR3 DNA reads TGCAGCGTAGCGCCTAGCGGGGGAGTTACAGATACGCAGTATTTT.

The rearrangement joins TRBV30 to TRBJ1-5; D might be TRBD1 (5 bases). Per the germline V gene, CDR1 is GTSNPN and CDR2 is SVGIG (reference sequence). Trimming removed 3 bases at V and 5 bases at J, with 14 bases between. The CDR3 length is 14 residues. CDR3 region: CAWSRGWGDQPQHF. Written as DNA, the CDR3 is TGTGCCTGGAGCCGAGGGTGGGGGGATCAGCCCCAGCATTTT.

The rearrangement joins TRBV6-5 to TRBJ2-7, with D maybe TRBD1 (7 bases). V was cut by 6 bases and J by 3 bases, with 12 bases left in between. The CDR3 is 13 residues long. Germline CDR1 MNHEY, CDR2 SVGAGI. The CDR3 here is CASSPGGSYEQYF. CDR3 nucleotides: TGTGCCAGCAGCCCAGGGGGGAGCTACGAGCAGTACTTC.

The chain joins TRBV6-4 to TRBJ2-7; 7 bases are shared with TRBD1. The CDR3 contains 16 residues. Per germline, CDR1 MRHNA and CDR2 SNTAGT. V lost 10 bases, J lost 7 bases, and 22 bases stayed unmatched. CDR3 amino acids: CAILQTDRALRGEQYF. The CDR3 DNA is TGTGCCATCCTCCAAACCGACAGGGCCCTAAGAGGTGAGCAGTACTTC.